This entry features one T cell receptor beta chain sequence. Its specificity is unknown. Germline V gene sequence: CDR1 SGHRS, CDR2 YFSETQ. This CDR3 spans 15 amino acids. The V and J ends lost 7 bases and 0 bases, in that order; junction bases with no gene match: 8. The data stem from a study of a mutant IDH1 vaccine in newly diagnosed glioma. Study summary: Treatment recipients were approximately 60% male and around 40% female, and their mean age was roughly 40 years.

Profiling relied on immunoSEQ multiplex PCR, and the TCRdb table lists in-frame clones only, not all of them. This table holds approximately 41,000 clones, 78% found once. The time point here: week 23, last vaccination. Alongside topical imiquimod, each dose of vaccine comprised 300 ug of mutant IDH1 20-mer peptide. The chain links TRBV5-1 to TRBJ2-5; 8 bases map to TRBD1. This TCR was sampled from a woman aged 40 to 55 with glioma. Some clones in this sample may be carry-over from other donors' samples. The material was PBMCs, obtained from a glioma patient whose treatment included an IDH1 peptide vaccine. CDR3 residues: CASLRGQAYQETQYF. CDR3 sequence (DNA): TGCGCCAGCTTGAGGGGACAGGCGTACCAAGAGACCCAGTACTTC.